These 2 T cell receptor beta chains were all obtained from the same sample, sequenced in a study of OX40 agonist ivuxolimab in advanced cancers. TCRdb keeps only in-frame clones here, not all; method: immunoSEQ multiplex PCR. In the table there are tens of thousands of clones, around nine tenths of which are singletons. The sample here was CD4+ or CD8+ T cells sorted from blood, taken in a trial of the OX40 agonist ivuxolimab. These receptors came from an adult with an advanced solid tumor such as melanoma, head and neck, liver or kidney cancer.

This clone was observed once. The CDR3 region is CASRKGPSWGTEAFF. CDR3 coding DNA: TGTGCCAGCAGAAAAGGGCCCTCCTGGGGCACTGAAGCTTTCTTT. The V and J genes are TRBV6-5 and TRBJ1-1, with D uncertain. Trimming took off 6 bases at V and 4 bases at J, with 18 bases between the two ends. This CDR3 has 15 residues. CDR1 MNHEY and CDR2 SVGAGI come from the germline V gene.

The chain joins TRBV4-1 to TRBJ2-1; TRBD2 matches 11 bases. The CDR3 is 17 amino acids. Germline V CDR1 and CDR2: MGHRA, YSYEKL. V was clipped by 3 bases and J by 3 bases; unmatched bases: 7. CDR3 amino acids: CASSQSGLAGGYNEQFF. CDR3 bases: TGCGCCAGCAGCCAGTCGGGGCTAGCGGGAGGCTACAATGAGCAGTTCTTC.